This TCR beta chain was captured in a study of OX40 agonist ivuxolimab in advanced cancers. Concerning this clone: Its antigen is unidentified.

Broader study findings: The mean number of expanded clones was higher in CD8+ T cells than in CD4+.

The CDR3 sequence is 17 residues long. Using immunoSEQ multiplex PCR, the repertoire was profiled, and TCRdb retains in-frame clones only, with some absent. The sample has about 72,000 clones, roughly nine tenths seen once. The V call is TRBV1, the J call TRBJ2-1; TRBD2 is the table's D call and was not checked against the DNA. TRBV1 is a known pseudogene. Source: CD4+ or CD8+ T cells sorted from blood, taken in a trial of the OX40 agonist ivuxolimab. The receptor was isolated from an adult with an advanced solid tumor such as melanoma, head and neck, liver or kidney cancer. CDR3 sequence reads: CTSSQLGLAGRGNEQFF. DNA of the CDR3: TGCACCAGCAGCCAACTGGGACTAGCGGGTCGAGGCAATGAGCAGTTCTTC.